The 14 T cell receptor beta chains listed next were all sequenced from one sample in a study of T-cell memory formation after mild COVID-19. TCRdb re-derived calls from the 5' RACE reads in MiXCR, one entry per CDR3 protein. This repertoire shows 200,000 to 250,000 distinct CDR3 sequences, about 9.2% found once; its top ten account for 3% to 4%. Specimen: PBMCs or a T cell subset sorted from them (not recorded which). These receptor sequences come from a man between 18 and 35 years old who had mild COVID-19 (a few samples of this study predate the infection). Cell type and time point are not known.

This clonotype came up a few times. The chain combines TRBV27 with TRBJ2-1; the D is unclear. Trimming took 9 bases from V and 9 from J, leaving 15 bases between them. CDR1 is MNHEY, CDR2 SMNVEV, per germline (reference sequence). The CDR3 covers 12 residues. The CDR3 loop is CASSRSVGEQFF. CDR3 nucleotides: TGTGCCAGTTCGAGGTCGGTCGGTGAGCAGTTCTTC.

This clonotype was found many times. The rearrangement uses TRBV9 and TRBJ1-4; the D is unclear. The ends were cut back, 4 bases at V and 7 bases at J, with 11 bases in the middle. From germline, CDR1 is SGDLS and CDR2 YYNGEE. CDR3 length: 13 residues. The chain's CDR3 is CASSPLSGEKLFF. CDR3 DNA sequence: TGTGCCAGCAGCCCTTTATCCGGTGAAAAACTGTTTTTT. Full variable domain (remainder filled in from reference TRBV9 and TRBJ1-4): DSGVTQTPKHLITATGQRVTLRCSPRSGDLSVYWYQQSLDQGLQFLIQYYNGEERAKGNILERFSAQQFPDLHSELNLSSLELGDSALYFCASSPLSGEKLFFGSGTQLSVL.

This clonotype showed up just a few times. The chain has TRBV12-3 or TRBV12-4 and TRBJ1-1; tentatively, D is TRBD1 (5 bases). Trimming took off 4 bases at V and 7 bases at J, with 13 bases between the two ends. CDR3 length: 13 amino acids. The CDR3 DNA reads TGTGCCAGCAGTTCCCAAGGGGAGTTTGAAGCTTTCTTT. It yields the protein CASSSQGEFEAFF.

This clonotype has more than one count but fewer than ten. The rearrangement links TRBV12-3 or TRBV12-4 to TRBJ2-7; D ambiguous. This CDR3 is built from 13 residues. Trimming shortened V by 7 bases and J by 3 bases, and 13 bases separated the two germline ends. The CDR3 coding sequence is TGTGCCAGCACCTTAAACCCAAACTACGAGCAGTACTTC. It encodes CASTLNPNYEQYF.

V usage is TRBV24-1 and J usage is TRBJ2-2; D gene unclear. From germline, CDR1 is KGHDR and CDR2 SFDVKD. CDR3 size: 12 residues. V was cut by 10 bases and J by 2 bases, with 7 bases left in between. This chain's CDR3 is CATDGNTGELFF. CDR3 bases: TGTGCCACGGACGGAAACACCGGGGAGCTGTTTTTT.

This clonotype was observed at least ten times. The CDR3 coding sequence is TGCGCCACCCGTCCCGGGGGAGTAAGGGAGACCCAGTACTTC. This codes for CATRPGGVRETQYF. The V and J genes are TRBV5-1 and TRBJ2-5; tentative D call: TRBD2 (6 bases). The CDR3 length is 14 residues. V was pared by 9 bases and J by 5 bases, with 20 bases between. CDR1 is SGHRS, CDR2 YFSETQ, per germline. The complete variable domain, with remaining parts taken from reference TRBV5-1 and TRBJ2-5, reads KAGVTQTPRYLIKTRGQQVTLSCSPISGHRSVSWYQQTPGQGLQFLFEYFSETQRNKGNFPGRFSGRQFSNSRSEMNVSTLELGDSALYLCATRPGGVRETQYFGPGTRLLVL.

This clonotype has a count of ten or more. In nucleotides, the CDR3 is TGCGCCAGCAGCCTTCGGCTGGACTTCTCTGGAAACACCATATATTTT. This translates into CASSLRLDFSGNTIYF. This chain uses TRBV4-1 with TRBJ1-3; no clear D gene. The CDR3 is 16 amino acids. Germline V gene sequence: CDR1 MGHRA, CDR2 YSYEKL. The V gene lost 4 bases and the J gene lost 0 bases, with 13 bases spanning the gap.

This clonotype was seen repeatedly, ten times or more. V and J are TRBV5-5 and TRBJ2-1; 11 bases fit TRBD2. The CDR3 totals 17 residues. Germline trimming cut 5 bases from V and 2 bases from J; bases unmatched to any gene: 9. Per the germline V gene, CDR1 is SGHKS and CDR2 is YYEKEE (reference sequence). The CDR3 DNA is TGTGCCAGCAGTCCCCGCCTAGCGGGGGGCGCCTACAATGAGCAGTTCTTC. Its translation is CASSPRLAGGAYNEQFF.

This clonotype was detected a few times. The chain recombines TRBV15 with TRBJ2-7; 10 nucleotides line up with TRBD2. V lost 5 bases to trimming and J lost 0 bases; unmatched junction nucleotides: 13. This CDR3 spans 18 amino acids. CDR1 LNHNV and CDR2 YYDKDF come from the germline V gene (reference sequence). The CDR3 DNA sequence: TGTGCCACCAGCCCCGGGGGTAGCGGGGGGCAATCCTCCTACGAGCAGTACGTC. This translates into CATSPGGSGGQSSYEQYV.

This clonotype has just a few counts. This chain uses TRBV18 with TRBJ1-2; 9 positions match TRBD1. CDR3 length: 13 residues. From germline, CDR1 is KGHSH and CDR2 LQKENI. J gave up 7 bases and V 3 bases, and 3 bases lay outside the gene matches. DNA for the CDR3: TGTGCCAGCTCACCCGGACAGGGGCTTGGCTACACCTTC. Amino acids: CASSPGQGLGYTF.

The rearrangement joins TRBV20-1 to TRBJ2-5; TRBD1 matches at 8 bases. This CDR3 contains 13 residues. V was pared by 5 bases and J by 5 bases, with 7 bases of the junction left unmatched. Germline CDR1 reads DFQATT; CDR2 reads SNEGSKA (reference sequence). Written as DNA, the CDR3 is TGCAGTGCTGGGGCAGGGGGCAAGGAGACCCAGTACTTC. As protein: CSAGAGGKETQYF.

This clonotype showed up just a few times. The rearrangement joins TRBV12-3 or TRBV12-4 to TRBJ2-3; 7 bases line up with TRBD1. The CDR3 length is 15 residues. With V trimmed by 4 bases and J by 4 bases, 8 bases remained unmatched. The CDR3 is CASSWTKGAPDTQYF. The DNA of the CDR3 is TGTGCCAGCAGTTGGACCAAGGGGGCCCCAGATACGCAGTATTTT.

The V and J genes are TRBV7-2 and TRBJ2-2; no firm D call. CDR1 is SGHTA, CDR2 FQGNSA, per germline. This CDR3 is 16 amino acids long. With 3 bases removed from V and 1 base from J, the gap between germline ends came to 12 bases. The CDR3 here is CASSLSQLLNTGELFF. CDR3 coding DNA: TGTGCCAGCAGCTTGTCACAGTTACTGAACACCGGGGAGCTGTTTTTT.

The V call is TRBV28, the J call TRBJ2-4; D is unclear. V lost 6 bases and J lost 0, with 15 bases in between. Germline V gene data show CDR1 as MDHEN and CDR2 as SYDVKM. The CDR3 extends over 16 amino acids. The CDR3 is CASSLPLSLAKNIQYF. The DNA for the CDR3 is TGTGCCAGCAGCCTCCCACTCTCGTTAGCCAAAAACATTCAGTACTTC.